This T cell receptor beta chain was obtained from a study of shared clonotypes between healthy human individuals. Study-wide points: Around 5% was the fraction of naive CD4 clonotypes found shared across a few donors.

In the original processing: ImmunoSEQ output held junction-only sequences without quality scores, so filtering differed. Assay: immunoSEQ multiplex PCR; the TCRdb copy retains only in-frame clones and omits some. V and J calls and clone size are given by that table; D and trimming were obtained from the DNA. The data hold roughly 500,000 clones, with approximately 95% observed a single time. In the case of this clone: What it binds is not known.

All the donors were Caucasian adults who lived in Nashville, Tennessee. It was into CD45RA+ naive and CD45RA-negative memory subsets that the CD4+ cells were split. The sample comprised naive CD4+ T cells sorted from blood. Subset defined: CD45RA+ positively selected. The sequence derives from a woman in her twenties or thirties in good health.

Written as DNA, the CDR3 is TGCAGCGTTGAAGACTCCTCAGGGGCCATATATTTT. Residues: CSVEDSSGAIYF. The chain couples TRBV29-1 to TRBJ1-3; the D gene is possibly TRBD1 (6 bases). The CDR3 is 12 amino acids. Germline CDR1 SQVTM, CDR2 ANQGSEA. Trimming removed 0 bases at V and 11 bases at J, with 11 bases between. The full variable domain, completed using reference TRBV29-1 and TRBJ1-3, is SAVISQKPSRDICQRGTSLTIQCQVDSQVTMMFWYRQQPGQSLTLIATANQGSEATYESGFVIDKFPISRPNLTFSTLTVSNMSPEDSSIYLCSVEDSSGAIYFGEGSWLTVV.